This note documents a single T cell receptor beta chain sequence. Trimming removed 3 bases from V and 4 bases from J, with 18 bases in between. The CDR3 contains 16 residues. Germline loops: CDR1 MNHEY, CDR2 SMNVEV (reference sequence). Authors' methods: Using reference gene primer amplification, nucleated cell counts were estimated. The data were produced by immunoSEQ multiplex PCR, yet TCRdb's version contains in-frame clones alone and is incomplete. That table gives V, J and clone size, and the DNA gave D and trimming. This repertoire shows 180,000 or so clones, roughly nine tenths found once; its top ten account for around 1.2%. The entry originates in a study of blood T cell repertoires in COVID-19. About the study: Samples representing acute and convalescent COVID-19 were sourced from the United States, Italy and Spain. The cDNA or gDNA used as material had been derived from T cells, B-cell-depleted T cells, or PBMCs.

The V gene is TRBV27, the J gene TRBJ1-1; D may be TRBD1 (5 bases). The receptor's source is a human donor with acute COVID-19. The donor label of this sample is uncertain. Sequenced material: PBMCs or T cells enriched from blood (not recorded which). CDR3: CASSFQGVGGGTEAFF. CDR3 in DNA: TGTGCCAGCAGTTTTCAAGGGGTGGGTGGCGGCACTGAAGCTTTCTTT.